This T cell receptor (beta chain) derives from a study of blood T cell repertoires in COVID-19. CDR1 is ENHRY and CDR2 is SYGVKD in the germline V gene. V was shortened by 2 bases and J by 0 bases, with 14 bases between the two germline ends. The CDR3 runs to 17 residues. The method was immunoSEQ multiplex PCR; TCRdb's version includes in-frame clones alone and lacks a portion of them. Counted here are around 120,000 clones, under 95% occurring once; the ten biggest clones make up 3.7%. The sample taken for sequencing was peripheral blood. The receptor was derived from a man over 45 with active COVID-19. The chain joins TRBV10-3 to TRBJ2-1; D not certain. The chain's CDR3 is CAISEGLTESSYNEQFF. The CDR3 DNA reads TGTGCCATCAGTGAGGGATTGACTGAGAGCTCCTACAATGAGCAGTTCTTC.